These 26 T cell receptor beta chains share one sample of origin, sequenced in a study of shared clonotypes between healthy human individuals. Assay: immunoSEQ multiplex PCR; the TCRdb copy retains only in-frame clones and omits some. In the table there are roughly 1 million clones, approximately 76% of which are singletons. The sequenced sample was memory CD4+ T cells sorted from blood. Subset in this sample: CD45RA-negative fraction. These receptors were collected from a man aged 18 to 29 in good health.

This clone was recorded a few times. This chain connects TRBV19 to TRBJ1-2; TRBD1 might be the D (6 bases). Germline V gene data show CDR1 as LNHDA and CDR2 as SQIVND (reference sequence). V was pared by 6 bases and J by 2 bases, with 16 bases between. CDR3 length: 15 amino acids. The CDR3 sequence: CASSFRDKGNYGYTF. As DNA, the CDR3 is TGTGCCAGTAGCTTCAGGGACAAAGGGAACTATGGCTACACCTTC.

This chain uses TRBV18 with TRBJ2-1; D unresolved. The germline CDR1 and CDR2 sequences are KGHSH and LQKENI. The CDR3 is 12 amino acids. The V and J ends lost 1 base and 7 bases respectively, with 5 bases between them. The CDR3 protein is CASSPRMNEQFF. The CDR3 bases are TGTGCCAGCTCACCACGCATGAATGAGCAGTTCTTC.

Only a few counts were recorded for this clone. The CDR3 protein is CATSRGGAGAGELFF. The CDR3 DNA follows: TGTGCCACCAGCAGAGGTGGGGCGGGGGCCGGGGAGCTGTTTTTT. This chain uses TRBV15 with TRBJ2-2, with TRBD2 matching 7 bases. Germline trimming cut 1 base from V and 6 bases from J; bases unmatched to any gene: 5. Germline values: CDR1 LNHNV, CDR2 YYDKDF (reference sequence). CDR3 length equals 15 residues.

In the case of this clone: Other DNA variants within this sample encode the same CDR3. V and J are TRBV27 and TRBJ1-5; D uncertain. Looked up from germline, CDR1 is MNHEY and CDR2 is SMNVEV (reference sequence). V was trimmed by 0 bases and J by 4 bases, leaving 4 bases between them. This CDR3 has 13 residues. The CDR3 DNA sequence: TGTGCCAGCAGTTTATCGCGGAATCAGCCCCAGCATTTT. The encoded protein is CASSLSRNQPQHF.

This chain connects TRBV4-1 to TRBJ1-4; no definite D call. This CDR3 has 14 residues. V was shortened by 6 bases and J by 4 bases, with 12 bases between the two germline ends. Germline CDR1 is MGHRA and CDR2 is YSYEKL. CDR3 nucleotide sequence: TGCGCCAGCAGACAGAATCCTCTTAATGAAAAACTGTTTTTT. Protein product: CASRQNPLNEKLFF.

As for this clone: This specimen includes other DNA sequences encoding the same CDR3. The genes are TRBV5-4 and TRBJ1-2, with D tentatively TRBD1 (5 bases). This CDR3 comprises 13 residues. Germline V gives CDR1 SGHNT, CDR2 YYREEE (reference sequence). The V gene lost 1 base and the J gene lost 4 bases, with 8 bases spanning the gap. CDR3 region: CASSLQGPYGYTF. CDR3 DNA: TGTGCCAGCAGCTTGCAGGGTCCCTATGGCTACACCTTC.

This sequence joins TRBV28 and TRBJ1-5, with D hard to call. There are 14 residues in the CDR3. Germline V lookup: CDR1 MDHEN, CDR2 SYDVKM. Trimming cost V 0 bases and J 5 bases, with 8 bases left between them. CDR3 in amino acids: CASSLWAEYQPQHF. The CDR3 DNA reads TGTGCCAGCAGTTTATGGGCAGAGTATCAGCCCCAGCATTTT.

The rearrangement uses TRBV30 and TRBJ2-7; 11 nucleotides agree with TRBD1. The V segment lost 1 base and the J segment 0 bases; nucleotides outside the gene matches: 11. CDR1 and CDR2 from the germline V gene are GTSNPN and SVGIG (reference sequence). The CDR3 totals 18 residues. Here the CDR3 reads CAWSGGDRGFSFSYEQYF. In nucleotides, the CDR3 is TGTGCCTGGAGTGGAGGGGACAGGGGGTTCTCTTTCTCCTACGAGCAGTACTTC.

V gene TRBV7-6 combines with J gene TRBJ1-2; D not resolved. V shed 5 bases and J shed 3 bases, with 13 bases lying between them. Germline V gene sequence: CDR1 SGHVS, CDR2 FNYEAQ. The CDR3 loop spans 14 amino acids. The CDR3 DNA reads TGTGCCAGCAGCCCGCGTCCTGGGGACTATGGCTACACCTTC. Translated: CASSPRPGDYGYTF.

The chain carries TRBV28 and TRBJ1-4; D is perhaps TRBD1 (5 bases). Trimming took 5 bases from V and 10 from J, leaving 17 bases between them. Germline-derived CDR1 and CDR2 are MDHEN and SYDVKM. The CDR3 runs to 14 residues. The CDR3 reads CASSAGAGRGKLFF. As DNA, the CDR3 is TGTGCCAGCAGTGCGGGTGCAGGGAGGGGAAAACTGTTTTTT.

V is TRBV2 and J is TRBJ2-3, with D perhaps TRBD1 or TRBD2 (5 bases each). V dropped 7 bases and J dropped 2 bases, with 16 bases sitting between them. CDR3 length equals 15 residues. Germline V gives CDR1 SNHLY, CDR2 FYNNEI. CDR3 coding DNA: TGTGCCAGCACACAAAGGGACCAGATCACAGATACGCAGTATTTT. Protein: CASTQRDQITDTQYF.

The chain carries TRBV19 and TRBJ2-3; D is ambiguous. CDR1 LNHDA and CDR2 SQIVND come from the germline V gene (reference sequence). There are 13 residues in the CDR3. V gave up 3 bases and J gave up 1 base, with 5 bases separating them. The CDR3 sequence is CASSIGRTDTQYF. As DNA, the CDR3 is TGTGCCAGTAGTATTGGACGCACAGATACGCAGTATTTT.

The rearrangement uses TRBV2 and TRBJ1-5, with TRBD1 as a possible D gene (5 bases). CDR3 length: 15 residues. V was cut by 3 bases and J by 13 bases, with 22 bases left in between. The germline CDR1 and CDR2 sequences are SNHLY and FYNNEI. CDR3 amino acids: CASSDGSPGKSTQHF. DNA of the CDR3: TGTGCCAGCAGTGATGGTTCTCCAGGGAAGTCTACACAGCATTTT.

This clone has more than one count but fewer than ten. The chain uses TRBV2 and TRBJ1-5; 7 nucleotides match TRBD1. V gave up 5 bases and J gave up 1 base; unmatched junction bases: 8. The CDR3 spans 16 residues. CDR1 and CDR2 from the germline V gene are SNHLY and FYNNEI. The CDR3 sequence: CASSQGGDRSNQPQHF. The CDR3 bases are TGTGCCAGCAGTCAAGGGGGGGACAGAAGCAATCAGCCCCAGCATTTT. The full variable domain, with the rest looked up from reference TRBV2 and TRBJ1-5, is EPEVTQTPSHQVTQMGQEVILRCVPISNHLYFYWYRQILGQKVEFLVSFYNNEISEKSEIFDDQFSVERPDGSNFTLKIRSTKLEDSAMYFCASSQGGDRSNQPQHFGDGTRLSIL.

The CDR3 DNA sequence: TGTGCCATCAGCGCCACGGCACAGGGGTCTTACTATGGCTACACCTTC. Translation gives CAISATAQGSYYGYTF. The chain carries TRBV10-3 and TRBJ1-2; 7 positions agree with TRBD1. The CDR3 runs 16 residues. Trimming took 6 bases from V and 3 from J; bases not matched to a gene: 13. Looked up from germline, CDR1 is ENHRY and CDR2 is SYGVKD.

The table lists this clone with a few counts. V gene TRBV5-4 combines with J gene TRBJ1-2, with 7 bases identical to TRBD1. In germline, CDR1 is SGHNT, CDR2 YYREEE (reference sequence). The CDR3 spans 15 residues. V lost 4 bases and J lost 4; bases outside the gene matches: 10. As DNA, the CDR3 is TGTGCCAGCAGCCCGGAGACAGGGAGCTTCTATGGCTACACCTTC. Translating it yields CASSPETGSFYGYTF. Full variable domain (outside the CDR3, taken from reference TRBV5-4 and TRBJ1-2): ETGVTQSPTHLIKTRGQQVTLRCSSQSGHNTVSWYQQALGQGPQFIFQYYREEENGRGNFPPRFSGLQFPNYSSELNVNALELDDSALYLCASSPETGSFYGYTFGSGTRLTVV.

The rearrangement joins TRBV4-2 to TRBJ1-6, with D uncertain. This CDR3 contains 14 residues. In germline, CDR1 is LGHNA, CDR2 YNFKEQ. Deletions cut 2 bases from V and 5 bases from J, with 7 bases between. For the CDR3, the DNA is TGTGCCAGCAGCCAACGGACTGATAATTCACCCCTCCACTTT. Translating gives CASSQRTDNSPLHF.

This rearrangement joins TRBV5-1 to TRBJ1-2, with 7 bases matching TRBD1. The CDR3 runs to 15 residues. Germline CDR1 is SGHRS and CDR2 is YFSETQ. V shed 5 bases, J shed 0 bases, and the junction held 7 bases outside the gene matches. CDR3 amino acids: CASRSRTGPNYGYTF. The CDR3 DNA reads TGCGCCAGCAGATCTCGGACAGGCCCTAACTATGGCTACACCTTC.

The chain employs TRBV6-6 and TRBJ2-3; no clear D gene. CDR3 length equals 14 residues. The V end lost 2 bases, the J end lost 1 base, and 7 bases lay between the germline ends. Germline V gene data show CDR1 as MNHNY and CDR2 as SVGAGI (reference sequence). CDR3 residues: CASSYPDRTDTQYF. In DNA form, the CDR3 reads TGTGCCAGCAGTTACCCCGACCGCACAGATACGCAGTATTTT.

In its sample, this clone was seen many times. The CDR3 DNA reads TGTGCCAGCGGCCAGGGGGACCGCACAGATACGCAGTATTTT. Its translation: CASGQGDRTDTQYF. This rearrangement joins TRBV10-3 to TRBJ2-3, with 7 bases identical to TRBD1. The V gene end was trimmed by 10 bases and the J gene end by 1 base; junction bases not matched to a gene: 8. The CDR3 contains 14 residues. Germline-derived CDR1 and CDR2 are ENHRY and SYGVKD.

The chain joins TRBV11-2 to TRBJ2-3; 8 bases line up with TRBD1. The germline V gene encodes CDR1 SGHAT and CDR2 FQNNGV. V gave up 2 bases and J gave up 4 bases; unmatched junction bases: 5. There are 15 residues in the CDR3. The CDR3 loop is CASSLMTGASDTQYF. The CDR3 DNA is TGTGCCAGCAGCTTAATGACAGGGGCGTCAGATACGCAGTATTTT.

The chain carries TRBV7-2 and TRBJ2-2, with a possible D match to TRBD2 (6 bases). Deletions cut 5 bases from V and 12 bases from J, with 19 bases between. This CDR3 comprises 14 residues. CDR1 is SGHTA, CDR2 FQGNSA, per germline. CDR3 sequence reads: CASSGGTARYQLFF. The CDR3 DNA reads as TGTGCCAGCAGCGGCGGGACCGCCCGGTATCAGCTGTTTTTT. Full variable domain (outside the CDR3, taken from reference TRBV7-2 and TRBJ2-2): GAGVSQSPSNKVTEKGKDVELRCDPISGHTALYWYRQSLGQGLEFLIYFQGNSAPDKSGLPSDRFSAERTGGSVSTLTIQRTQQEDSAVYLCASSGGTARYQLFFGEGSRLTVL.

The rearrangement joins TRBV11-2 to TRBJ2-1; D perhaps matches TRBD1 (6 bases). Trimming took off 7 bases at V and 6 bases at J, with 28 bases between the two ends. Germline V gives CDR1 SGHAT, CDR2 FQNNGV. The CDR3 totals 18 residues. The CDR3 sequence is CASTPFGLGAGRSNEQFF. The CDR3 DNA reads as TGTGCCAGCACCCCTTTCGGGCTGGGGGCAGGGAGATCCAATGAGCAGTTCTTC.

This clone has just one count. This rearrangement joins TRBV7-9 to TRBJ1-4; no firm D call. The CDR3 contains 14 residues. CDR1 and CDR2 from the germline V gene are SEHNR and FQNEAQ (reference sequence). Trimming took off 6 bases at V and 0 bases at J, with 8 bases between the two ends. CDR3 nucleotides: TGTGCCAGCAGGGTAGTCGCAACTAATGAAAAACTGTTTTTT. Encoded protein: CASRVVATNEKLFF.

V gene TRBV5-1 combines with J gene TRBJ2-5; D remains unclear. This CDR3 comprises 13 residues. Germline V gene sequence: CDR1 SGHRS, CDR2 YFSETQ. The V and J ends lost 4 bases and 1 base respectively, with 8 bases between them. In DNA, the CDR3 is TGCGCCAGCAGCCCGCATTTCCAAGAGACCCAGTACTTC. This translates into CASSPHFQETQYF.

The chain joins TRBV29-1 to TRBJ2-5; D gene ambiguous. This CDR3 is built from 13 residues. Per the germline V gene, CDR1 is SQVTM and CDR2 is ANQGSEA. With 6 bases removed from V and 4 bases from J, the gap between germline ends came to 15 bases. In nucleotides, the CDR3 is TGCAGCGTCCAAGAGTCGGTTGCAGAGACCCAGTACTTC. Encoded protein: CSVQESVAETQYF.